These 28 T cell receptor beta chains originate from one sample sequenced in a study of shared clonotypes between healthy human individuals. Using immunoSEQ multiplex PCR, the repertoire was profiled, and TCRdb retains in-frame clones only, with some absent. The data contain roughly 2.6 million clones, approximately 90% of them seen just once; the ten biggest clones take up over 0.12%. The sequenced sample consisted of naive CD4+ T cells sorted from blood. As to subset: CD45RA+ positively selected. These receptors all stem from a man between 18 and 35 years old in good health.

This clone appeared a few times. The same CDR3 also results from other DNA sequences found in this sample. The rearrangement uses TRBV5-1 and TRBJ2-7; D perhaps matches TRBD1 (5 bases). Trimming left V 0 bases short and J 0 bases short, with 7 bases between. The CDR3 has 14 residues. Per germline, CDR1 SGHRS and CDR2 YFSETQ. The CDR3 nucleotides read TGCGCCAGCAGCTTGGGACAGAGCTCCTACGAGCAGTACTTC. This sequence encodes CASSLGQSSYEQYF. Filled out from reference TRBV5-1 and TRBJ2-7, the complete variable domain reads KAGVTQTPRYLIKTRGQQVTLSCSPISGHRSVSWYQQTPGQGLQFLFEYFSETQRNKGNFPGRFSGRQFSNSRSEMNVSTLELGDSALYLCASSLGQSSYEQYFGPGTRLTVT.

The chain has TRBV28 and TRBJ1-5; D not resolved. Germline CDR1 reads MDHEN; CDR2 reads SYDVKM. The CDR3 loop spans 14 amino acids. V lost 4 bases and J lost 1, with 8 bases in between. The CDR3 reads CASSYPHSNQPQHF. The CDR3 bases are TGTGCCAGCAGTTACCCACACAGCAATCAGCCCCAGCATTTT.

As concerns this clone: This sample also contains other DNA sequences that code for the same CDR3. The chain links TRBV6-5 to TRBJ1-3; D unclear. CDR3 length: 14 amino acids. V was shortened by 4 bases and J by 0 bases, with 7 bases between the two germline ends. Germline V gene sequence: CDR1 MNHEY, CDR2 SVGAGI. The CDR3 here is CASSSPGSGNTIYF. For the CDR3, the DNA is TGTGCCAGCAGTTCCCCGGGCTCTGGAAACACCATATATTTT.

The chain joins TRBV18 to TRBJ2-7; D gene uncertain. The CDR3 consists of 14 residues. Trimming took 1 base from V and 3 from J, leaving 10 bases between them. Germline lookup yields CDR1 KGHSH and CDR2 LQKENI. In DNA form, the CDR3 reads TGTGCCAGCTCACCACAGAACTACTACTACGAGCAGTACTTC. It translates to CASSPQNYYYEQYF. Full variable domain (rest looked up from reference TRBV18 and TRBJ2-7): NAGVMQNPRHLVRRRGQEARLRCSPMKGHSHVYWYRQLPEEGLKFMVYLQKENIIDESGMPKERFSAEFPKEGPSILRIQQVVRGDSAAYFCASSPQNYYYEQYFGPGTRLTVT.

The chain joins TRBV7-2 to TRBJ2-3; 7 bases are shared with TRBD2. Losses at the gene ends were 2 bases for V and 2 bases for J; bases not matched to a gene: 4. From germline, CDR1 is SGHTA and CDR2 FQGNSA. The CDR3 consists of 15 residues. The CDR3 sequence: CASSLSGLTTDTQYF. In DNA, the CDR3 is TGTGCCAGCAGCTTATCGGGACTAACCACAGATACGCAGTATTTT.

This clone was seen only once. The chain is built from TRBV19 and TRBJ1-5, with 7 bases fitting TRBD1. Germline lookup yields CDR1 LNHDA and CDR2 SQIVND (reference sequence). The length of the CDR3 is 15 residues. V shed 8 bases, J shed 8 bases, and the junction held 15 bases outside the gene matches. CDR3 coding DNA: TGTGCCAGTCGCCAGGGACAGCTCGGTATGGAGCCCCAGCATTTT. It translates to CASRQGQLGMEPQHF.

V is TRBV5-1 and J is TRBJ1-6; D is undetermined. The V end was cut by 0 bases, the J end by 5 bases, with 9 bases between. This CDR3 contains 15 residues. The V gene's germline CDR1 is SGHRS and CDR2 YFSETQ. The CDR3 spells CASSLGVQNNSPLHF. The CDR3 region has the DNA TGCGCCAGCAGCTTGGGTGTCCAGAATAATTCACCCCTCCACTTT.

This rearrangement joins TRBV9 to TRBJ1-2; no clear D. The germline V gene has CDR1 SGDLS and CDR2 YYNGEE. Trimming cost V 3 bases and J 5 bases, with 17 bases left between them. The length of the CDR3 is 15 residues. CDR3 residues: CASSANQRGLYGYTF. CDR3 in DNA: TGTGCCAGCAGCGCAAACCAAAGAGGGCTTTATGGCTACACCTTC.

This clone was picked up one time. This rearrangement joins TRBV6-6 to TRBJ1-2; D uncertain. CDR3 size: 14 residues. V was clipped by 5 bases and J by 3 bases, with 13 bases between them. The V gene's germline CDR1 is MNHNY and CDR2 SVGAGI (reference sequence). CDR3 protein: CASSKHGWDYGYTF. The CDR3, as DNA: TGTGCCAGCAGTAAACATGGCTGGGACTATGGCTACACCTTC.

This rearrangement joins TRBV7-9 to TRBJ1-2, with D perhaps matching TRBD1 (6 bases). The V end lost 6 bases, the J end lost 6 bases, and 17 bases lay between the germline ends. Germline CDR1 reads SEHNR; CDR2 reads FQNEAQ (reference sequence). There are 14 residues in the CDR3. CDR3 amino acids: CASRPAGAKDGYTF. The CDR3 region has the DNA TGTGCCAGCAGACCTGCAGGGGCGAAAGATGGCTACACCTTC.

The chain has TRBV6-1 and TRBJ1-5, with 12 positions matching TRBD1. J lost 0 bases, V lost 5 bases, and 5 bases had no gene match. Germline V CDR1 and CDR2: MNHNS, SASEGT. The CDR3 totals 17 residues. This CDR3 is CASSQGTGGNSNQPQHF. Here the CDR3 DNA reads TGTGCCAGCAGTCAAGGGACAGGGGGCAATAGCAATCAGCCCCAGCATTTT.

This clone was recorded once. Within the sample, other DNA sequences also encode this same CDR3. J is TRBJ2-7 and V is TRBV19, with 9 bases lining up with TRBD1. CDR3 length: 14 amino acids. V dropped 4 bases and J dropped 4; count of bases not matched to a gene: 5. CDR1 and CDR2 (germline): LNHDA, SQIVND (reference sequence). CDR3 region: CASSTTGGRYEQYF. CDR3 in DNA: TGTGCCAGTAGTACGACAGGGGGAAGGTACGAGCAGTACTTC.

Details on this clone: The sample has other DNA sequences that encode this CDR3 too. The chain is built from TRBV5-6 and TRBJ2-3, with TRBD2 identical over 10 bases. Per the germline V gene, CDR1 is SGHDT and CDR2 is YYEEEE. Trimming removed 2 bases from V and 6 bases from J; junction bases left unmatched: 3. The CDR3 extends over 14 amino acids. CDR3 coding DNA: TGTGCCAGCAGCTTAGGACTAGCGGCGGATACGCAGTATTTT. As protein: CASSLGLAADTQYF.

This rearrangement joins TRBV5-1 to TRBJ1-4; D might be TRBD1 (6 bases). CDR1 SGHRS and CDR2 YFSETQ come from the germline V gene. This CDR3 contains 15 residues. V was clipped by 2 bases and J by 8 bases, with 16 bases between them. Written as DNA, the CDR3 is TGCGCCAGCAGCTTTGGTTCTGGGGGCGAAGAAAAACTGTTTTTT. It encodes CASSFGSGGEEKLFF.

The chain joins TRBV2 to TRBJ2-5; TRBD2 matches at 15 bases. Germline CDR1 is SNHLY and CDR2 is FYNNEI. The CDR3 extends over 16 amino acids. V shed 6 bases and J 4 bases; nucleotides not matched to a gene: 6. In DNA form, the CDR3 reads TGTGCCAGCAGCGCCGGACTAGCGGGAGGGGGAGAGACCCAGTACTTC. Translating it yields CASSAGLAGGGETQYF. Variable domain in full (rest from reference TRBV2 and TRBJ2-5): EPEVTQTPSHQVTQMGQEVILRCVPISNHLYFYWYRQILGQKVEFLVSFYNNEISEKSEIFDDQFSVERPDGSNFTLKIRSTKLEDSAMYFCASSAGLAGGGETQYFGPGTRLLVL.

As DNA, the CDR3 is TGCGCCAGCAGCTTGGGACTAGCGGGAAACTCCTACAATGAGCAGTTCTTC. It yields the protein CASSLGLAGNSYNEQFF. The chain couples TRBV5-1 to TRBJ2-1; TRBD2 agrees at 11 bases. Looked up from germline, CDR1 is SGHRS and CDR2 is YFSETQ. V lost 0 bases to trimming and J lost 0 bases; unmatched junction nucleotides: 2. The CDR3 is made up of 17 amino acids.

The CDR3 DNA is TGTGCCAGCAGCCTCTTTGAAAAACTGTTTTTT. It encodes CASSLFEKLFF. V usage is TRBV11-2 and J usage is TRBJ1-4; no definite D call. V lost 5 bases to trimming and J lost 7 bases, with 5 bases between them. Germline V CDR1 and CDR2: SGHAT, FQNNGV. This CDR3 has 11 amino acids.

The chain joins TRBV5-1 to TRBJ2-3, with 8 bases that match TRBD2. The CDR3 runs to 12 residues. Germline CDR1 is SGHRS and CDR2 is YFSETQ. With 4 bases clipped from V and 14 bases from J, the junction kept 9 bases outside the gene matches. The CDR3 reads CASSETGGAGYF. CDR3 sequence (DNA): TGCGCCAGCAGCGAAACCGGGGGGGCCGGGTATTTT.

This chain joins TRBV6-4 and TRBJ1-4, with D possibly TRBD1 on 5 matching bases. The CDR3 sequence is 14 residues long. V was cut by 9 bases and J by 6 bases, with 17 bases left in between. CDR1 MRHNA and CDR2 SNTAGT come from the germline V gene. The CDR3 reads CASQTARLYEKLFF. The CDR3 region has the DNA TGTGCCAGTCAGACAGCTCGTCTGTATGAAAAACTGTTTTTT.

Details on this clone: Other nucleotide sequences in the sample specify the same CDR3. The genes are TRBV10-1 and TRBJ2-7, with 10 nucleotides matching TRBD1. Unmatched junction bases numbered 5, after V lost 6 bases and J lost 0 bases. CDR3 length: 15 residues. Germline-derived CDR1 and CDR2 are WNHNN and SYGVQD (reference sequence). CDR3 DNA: TGCGCCAGCAGCGAGGGGACAGGGGCCTCCTACGAGCAGTACTTC. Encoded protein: CASSEGTGASYEQYF.

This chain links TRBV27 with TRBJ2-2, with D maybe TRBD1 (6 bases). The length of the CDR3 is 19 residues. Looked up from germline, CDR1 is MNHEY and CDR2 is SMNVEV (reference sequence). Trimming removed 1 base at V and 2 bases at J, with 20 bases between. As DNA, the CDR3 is TGTGCCAGCAGTTTATACCCGTTTAGGGGGACGGGAAACACCGGGGAGCTGTTTTTT. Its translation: CASSLYPFRGTGNTGELFF.

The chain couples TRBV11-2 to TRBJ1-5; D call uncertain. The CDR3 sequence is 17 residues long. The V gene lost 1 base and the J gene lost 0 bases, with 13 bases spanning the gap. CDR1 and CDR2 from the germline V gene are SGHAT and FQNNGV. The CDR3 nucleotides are TGTGCCAGCAGCTTAGGATCCCCCCTTTCTAGCAATCAGCCCCAGCATTTT. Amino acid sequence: CASSLGSPLSSNQPQHF.

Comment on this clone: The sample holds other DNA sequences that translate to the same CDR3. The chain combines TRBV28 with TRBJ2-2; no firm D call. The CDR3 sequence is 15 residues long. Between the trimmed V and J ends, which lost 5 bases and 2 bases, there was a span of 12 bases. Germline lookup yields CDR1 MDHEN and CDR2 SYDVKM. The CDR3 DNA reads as TGTGCCAGCAGTCCCCCCGCAGATAACACCGGGGAGCTGTTTTTT. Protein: CASSPPADNTGELFF.

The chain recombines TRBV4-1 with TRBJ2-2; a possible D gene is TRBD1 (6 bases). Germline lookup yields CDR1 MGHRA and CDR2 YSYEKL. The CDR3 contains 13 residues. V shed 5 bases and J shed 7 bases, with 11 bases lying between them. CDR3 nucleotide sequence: TGCGCCAGCAGCAAACAGGGCGTCGGGGAGCTGTTTTTT. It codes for CASSKQGVGELFF.

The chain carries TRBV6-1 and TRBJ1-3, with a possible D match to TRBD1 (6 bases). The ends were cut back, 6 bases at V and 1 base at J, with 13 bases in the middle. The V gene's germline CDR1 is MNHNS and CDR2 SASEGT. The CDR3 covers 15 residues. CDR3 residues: CASRPAGASGNTIYF. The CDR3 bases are TGTGCCAGCAGGCCAGCAGGGGCATCTGGAAACACCATATATTTT.

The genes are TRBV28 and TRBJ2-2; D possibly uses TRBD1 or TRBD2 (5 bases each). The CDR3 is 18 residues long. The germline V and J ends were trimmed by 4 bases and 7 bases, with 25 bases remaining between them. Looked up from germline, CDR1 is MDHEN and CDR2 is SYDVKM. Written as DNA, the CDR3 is TGTGCCAGCAGTTCACCGCCGGGACGTCTTCTTCCCCTCGGGGAGCTGTTTTTT. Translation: CASSSPPGRLLPLGELFF.

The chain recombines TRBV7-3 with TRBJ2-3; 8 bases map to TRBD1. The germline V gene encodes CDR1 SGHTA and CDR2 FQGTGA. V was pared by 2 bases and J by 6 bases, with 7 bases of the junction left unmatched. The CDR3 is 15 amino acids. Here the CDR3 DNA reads TGTGCCAGCAGCTTACGGCCAGGGGGCTGGGATACGCAGTATTTT. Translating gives CASSLRPGGWDTQYF.

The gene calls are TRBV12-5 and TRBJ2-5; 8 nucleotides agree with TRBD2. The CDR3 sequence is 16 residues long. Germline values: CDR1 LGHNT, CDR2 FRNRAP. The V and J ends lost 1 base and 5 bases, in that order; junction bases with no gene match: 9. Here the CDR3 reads CASGLGTSGRVETQYF. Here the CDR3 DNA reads TGTGCTAGTGGTTTGGGAACTAGCGGCCGGGTGGAGACCCAGTACTTC.